The rows below give T cell receptor beta chains drawn from one sample of a study of cytomegalovirus exposure and HLA in healthy donors. Clones were read by immunoSEQ multiplex PCR, and TCRdb kept only the in-frame ones, dropping some. The sample holds over 150,000 clones, approximately 84% seen once. The sample was PBMCs. All receptors derive from a girl aged 10 to 17 in good health and CMV-seropositive. Both conserved end residues are part of each CDR3. The D gene is left open where the match is weak. Clone size is shown for a subset of rows, as once, few, many or a class of expanded clone.

NA | TRBD1 | TRBJ2-5 | TRBV7-9 | TGTGCCAGCAGCTTTATAGGGGCACCCAGGGGGCAGGAGACCCAGTACTTC | CASSFIGAPRGQETQYF
NA | NA | TRBJ1-1 | TRBV27 | TGTGCCAGCACGGAGGGGTTTGGCACTGAAGCTTTCTTT | CASTEGFGTEAFF
NA | NA | TRBJ1-2 | TRBV7-3 | TGTGCCAGCTTACCCTCAGCGTTCGAGGATGGCTACACCTTC | CASLPSAFEDGYTF
NA | NA | TRBJ2-7 | TRBV4-2 | TGTGCCAGCAGCCAGGAGGGGTCCAGGGACCCCTACGAGCAGTACTTC | CASSQEGSRDPYEQYF
few | TRBD2 | TRBJ2-3 | TRBV5-1 | TGCGCCAGCAGCTTGGGGGACTACGGCGGGGGGGCGCAGTATTTT | CASSLGDYGGGAQYF
NA | TRBD1 | TRBJ2-3 | TRBV5-1 | TGCGCCAGCAGCCTGGGACAGGGAGTCACAGATACGCAGTATTTT | CASSLGQGVTDTQYF
NA | NA | TRBJ2-1 | TRBV5-1 | TGCGCCAGCAGCTTTTACGGGGGTAATGAGCAGTTCTTC | CASSFYGGNEQFF
NA | NA | TRBJ1-4 | TRBV19 | TGTGCCAGTAGTATACCAAGGGGGTCAACTAATGAAAAACTGTTTTTT | CASSIPRGSTNEKLFF
NA | TRBD2 | TRBJ2-7 | TRBV4-2 | TGTGCCAGCAGCCCAAAGACTAGCGGGGGGAACGAGCAGTACTTC | CASSPKTSGGNEQYF
NA | NA | TRBJ1-5 | TRBV27 | TGTGCCAGCAGTACCATACAGGGACCGAGCAATCAGCCCCAGCATTTT | CASSTIQGPSNQPQHF
NA | TRBD1 | TRBJ1-1 | TRBV7-9 | TGTGCCAGCAGCCCTCTACGGGGACAGTTGAACACTGAAGCTTTCTTT | CASSPLRGQLNTEAFF
NA | TRBD1 | TRBJ1-2 | TRBV19 | TGTGCCAGTAGCCCTAGCGGGACAGGAGCCATCTATGGCTATACCTTC | CASSPSGTGAIYGYTF
NA | TRBD1 | TRBJ2-5 | TRBV2 | TGTGCCAGCACTAGAGGGGACAGGGTGATCGGGGAGCAGTACTTC | CASTRGDRVIGEQYF
NA | NA | TRBJ1-1 | TRBV2 | TGTGCCCAGGAGGCTACGAGAAACAGGAACACTGAAGCTTTCTTT | CAQEATRNRNTEAFF
few | NA | TRBJ1-3 | TRBV5-6 | TGTGCCAGCAGCTTGGATTCGGTCGGGAACTCTGGAAACACCATATATTTT | CASSLDSVGNSGNTIYF
few | NA | TRBJ1-4 | TRBV4-1 | TGCGCCAGCAGCCAAGCCGGCAGGGGAAATGAAAAACTGTTTTTT | CASSQAGRGNEKLFF
NA | NA | TRBJ2-7 | TRBV14 | TGTGCCAGCAGCCAAGCGGCCGGGGGAAGCTCCTACGAGCAGTACTTC | CASSQAAGGSSYEQYF
NA | NA | TRBJ2-7 | TRBV11-3 | TGTGCCAGCAGCTTAAAGGGAGCGGCCTACGAGCAGTACTTC | CASSLKGAAYEQYF
NA | TRBD1 | TRBJ1-2 | TRBV9 | TGTGCCAGCAGCCCACAGGGGGCGCCCAGCTATGGCTACACCTTC | CASSPQGAPSYGYTF
NA | TRBD2 | TRBJ2-1 | TRBV7-2 | TGTGCCAGCAGCTTCCGAGGCGGGGGGATCGCGTACAATGAGCAGTTCTTC | CASSFRGGGIAYNEQFF
NA | TRBD1 | TRBJ1-1 | TRBV6-1 | TGTGCCAGCAGTGAAGGCGGGACAGGGGAAAAGGCTTTCTTT | CASSEGGTGEKAFF
NA | TRBD1 | TRBJ2-6 | TRBV11-2 | TGTGCCAGCAGCCGCGGGACAGGGGATCCTGGGGCCAACGTCCTGACTTTC | CASSRGTGDPGANVLTF
few | NA | TRBJ2-7 | TRBV4-1 | TGCGCCAGCAGCCCAGCGACAGGAATCTACGAGCAGTACTTC | CASSPATGIYEQYF
NA | NA | TRBJ1-2 | TRBV7-2 | TGTGCCAGCAGCTTGCCTCGGAGGACTAGAGGATTCTACACCTTC | CASSLPRRTRGFYTF
few | TRBD1 | TRBJ2-2 | TRBV19 | TGTGCCAGTAGTATTTGGGACAGTGGCTGGGCTGAAGACTTCACCGGGGAGCTGTTTTTT | CASSIWDSGWAEDFTGELFF
NA | NA | TRBJ2-7 | TRBV12-5 | TGTGCTAGTGGTTTGGTAGCATCCTACGAGCAGTACTTC | CASGLVASYEQYF
NA | NA | TRBJ2-1 | TRBV29-1 | TGCAGCGTCGAAACAGGGTTCATGTACAATGAGCAGTTCTTC | CSVETGFMYNEQFF
once | NA | TRBJ2-3 | TRBV15 | TGTGCCACCAGCAGAGATCAGAGAGGGACTTCATTGGATACGCAGTATTTT | CATSRDQRGTSLDTQYF
NA | NA | TRBJ2-5 | TRBV4-1 | TGCGCCAGCAGCCAAACAGGGCTCCAAGAGACCCAGTACTTC | CASSQTGLQETQYF
NA | NA | TRBJ1-1 | TRBV14 | TGTGCCAGCAGCCAAGATGGACCCGGGGTGCAGAACACTGAAGCTTTCTTT | CASSQDGPGVQNTEAFF
once | NA | TRBJ1-2 | TRBV11-2 | TGTGCCAGCAGCCGCGGGGGTAACTATGGCTACACCTTC | CASSRGGNYGYTF
NA | NA | TRBJ1-3 | TRBV9 | TGTGCCAGCAGCGCACCACAGAGAAAGAAGGGAGTCTCTGGAAACACCATATATTTT | CASSAPQRKKGVSGNTIYF
few | NA | TRBJ2-3 | TRBV6-1 | TGTGCCAGCAGTGATGCGGGTACGACAGATACGCAGTATTTT | CASSDAGTTDTQYF
once | TRBD1 | TRBJ1-5 | TRBV2 | TGTGCCAGCAGTGATGTTCTGGGACAGGGATTTAGCAATCAGCCCCAGCATTTT | CASSDVLGQGFSNQPQHF
NA | TRBD2 | TRBJ2-1 | TRBV11-1 | TGTGCCAGCAGCTTAGTATGGGAGGGTGGGAACAATGAGCAGTTCTTC | CASSLVWEGGNNEQFF
NA | TRBD1 | TRBJ1-1 | TRBV6-1 | TGTGCCAGCACCCTAGACAGGGTGAACACTGAAGCTTTCTTT | CASTLDRVNTEAFF
NA | NA | TRBJ1-2 | TRBV7-9 | TGTGCCAGCAGCCCCGGCCGGGCAGGGGTCGACTACACCTTC | CASSPGRAGVDYTF
once | NA | TRBJ2-1 | TRBV7-8 | TGTGCCAGCAGCTTAAGGGGGAATGAGCAGTTCTTC | CASSLRGNEQFF
few | TRBD1 | TRBJ1-1 | TRBV5-1 | TGCGCCAGCAGCTCCCCGACAGGGGGCGCGGGGACTGAAGCTTTCTTT | CASSSPTGGAGTEAFF
NA | TRBD1 | TRBJ2-3 | TRBV29-1 | TGCAGCGTCCTCCGGGACAGGGTTACAGATACGCAGTATTTT | CSVLRDRVTDTQYF
once | NA | TRBJ1-6 | TRBV2 | TGTGCCAGCAGTGATAGGGGTTTCAATAATTCACCCCTCCACTTT | CASSDRGFNNSPLHF
NA | NA | TRBJ1-1 | TRBV27 | TGTGCCAGCAGTTGGAGGGGGAACACTGAAGCTTTCTTT | CASSWRGNTEAFF
NA | TRBD1 | TRBJ1-4 | TRBV9 | TGTGCCAGCAGCGAGACACAGGGGGCGATGGGAAAACTGTTTTTT | CASSETQGAMGKLFF
NA | NA | TRBJ2-1 | TRBV4-1 | TGCGCCAGCAGCCAACTTGGTAGCTCCTACAATGAGCAGTTCTTC | CASSQLGSSYNEQFF
NA | NA | TRBJ1-3 | TRBV4-1 | TGCGCCAGCAGTCCCGGGGTCTCTGGAAACACCATATATTTT | CASSPGVSGNTIYF
few | TRBD1 | TRBJ1-5 | TRBV6-4 | TGTGCCAGCAGTGACAAACAGGGGATTCACCAGCCCCAGCATTTT | CASSDKQGIHQPQHF
NA | NA | TRBJ2-7 | TRBV12-1 | TGTGCCAGCCCCATCGGCTACGAGCAGTACTTC | CASPIGYEQYF
NA | NA | TRBJ1-1 | TRBV19 | TGTGCCACCGAGGGTCCAGCCACGTGGGGTGAAGCTTTCTTT | CATEGPATWGEAFF
few | NA | TRBJ2-7 | TRBV2 | TGTGCCAGCAGTGATGTGCAGTCCTACGAGCAGTACTTC | CASSDVQSYEQYF
NA | NA | TRBJ1-2 | TRBV5-6 | TGTGCCAGCACCCGGGACACCTATGGCTACACCTTC | CASTRDTYGYTF
NA | NA | TRBJ1-2 | TRBV28 | TGTGCCAGCAGTTTGGCCCGCGGAAACTATGGCTACACCTTC | CASSLARGNYGYTF
NA | TRBD2 | TRBJ2-3 | TRBV30 | TGTGCCTGGAGTGTTACAGCGGGGGGGTTCACAAATACGCAGTATTTT | CAWSVTAGGFTNTQYF